This T cell receptor beta chain was retrieved from a study of blood T cell repertoires in COVID-19. The overall study: The samples span acute and convalescent COVID-19 from the United States, Italy and Spain.

Repertoires were generated with immunoSEQ multiplex PCR, while TCRdb's copy carries only in-frame clones and drops some. Here the sample spans about 61,000 clones, 88% being singletons. The trim removed 3 bases at V and 5 bases at J, leaving 6 bases unmatched. Germline V lookup: CDR1 MGHRA, CDR2 YSYEKL. The CDR3 totals 15 residues. V gene TRBV4-1 combines with J gene TRBJ2-3; TRBD1 agrees at 9 bases. Sample: peripheral blood. The TCR originated in a woman aged 50 to 65 with active or convalescent COVID-19. CDR3 sequence reads: CASSHPGQGLDTQYF. The CDR3 coding sequence is TGCGCCAGCAGCCACCCGGGACAGGGATTAGATACGCAGTATTTT.